A single sample is the source of the 32 T cell receptor beta chains below, sequenced in a study of long-term antiretroviral therapy in people with HIV (dated 2022 in TCRdb). Sequencing of the TRB variable region was done with the immunoSEQ hsTCRB v3.0 assay at survey level resolution. TCRdb carries this immuneACCESS record with in-frame sequences only. Its versions omit some clonotypes, under half of them owing to an unresolved V gene in the studies checked, with the rest unexplained. Counted in this sample were 25,000 to 30,000 clones; under 90% of them appeared once. The top ten constitute roughly 8.2% of the sample. The sample was unsorted PBMCs, taken about 5 years after starting antiretroviral therapy. These receptors all stem from a middle-aged man with HIV.

This clone was counted once. V and J are TRBV6-1 and TRBJ2-7, with D unclear. Trimming shortened V by 7 bases and J by 3 bases, and 10 bases separated the two germline ends. The CDR3 is made up of 12 amino acids. Germline V gives CDR1 MNHNS, CDR2 SASEGT. CDR3 DNA: TGTGCCAGCACCCCAGAAGGCTACGAGCAGTACTTC. This sequence encodes CASTPEGYEQYF.

The genes are TRBV7-9 and TRBJ1-1; D perhaps matches TRBD1 (5 bases). CDR1 is SEHNR, CDR2 FQNEAQ, per germline (reference sequence). The CDR3 is 17 residues long. Trimming removed 3 bases at V and 4 bases at J, with 21 bases between. CDR3 amino acids: CASSFSKLRAPSTEAFF. The CDR3 bases are TGTGCCAGCAGCTTTTCGAAACTCAGGGCCCCCTCCACTGAAGCTTTCTTT.

This chain links TRBV7-8 with TRBJ1-5, with D possibly being TRBD1 (5 bases). CDR1 SGHVS and CDR2 FQNEAQ come from the germline V gene. The CDR3 runs to 17 residues. Trimming stripped 0 bases from V and 2 bases from J, with 14 bases between. The CDR3 here is CASSLAVGARGNQPQHF. CDR3 bases: TGTGCCAGCAGCTTAGCGGTAGGGGCGCGTGGCAATCAGCCCCAGCATTTT.

The rearrangement joins TRBV27 to TRBJ2-1; TRBD2 matches at 8 bases. The germline V gene encodes CDR1 MNHEY and CDR2 SMNVEV (reference sequence). Trimming took 5 bases from V and 4 from J; bases not matched to a gene: 13. The CDR3 sequence is 17 residues long. The CDR3 is CASSPWTASGFYNEQFF. CDR3 in DNA: TGTGCCAGCAGTCCGTGGACAGCTAGCGGGTTTTACAATGAGCAGTTCTTC.

The rearrangement joins TRBV18 to TRBJ2-5; no reliable D call. The germline V gene encodes CDR1 KGHSH and CDR2 LQKENI. Trimming took 2 bases from V and 7 from J, leaving 14 bases between them. This CDR3 region has 14 residues. CDR3 bases: TGTGCCAGCTCACCAGATCAGAGCCCCTGGACCCAGTACTTC. Amino acids: CASSPDQSPWTQYF.

The rearrangement uses TRBV19 and TRBJ2-7; TRBD2 matches at 8 bases. Germline V gene sequence: CDR1 LNHDA, CDR2 SQIVND (reference sequence). The CDR3 contains 14 residues. The trim removed 2 bases at V and 6 bases at J, leaving 6 bases unmatched. Here the CDR3 DNA reads TGTGCCAGTAGTATACGGACTAGCAGGCTCGAGCAGTACTTC. It specifies CASSIRTSRLEQYF.

The chain uses TRBV9 and TRBJ1-1; D not certain. This CDR3 region has 15 residues. V was trimmed by 0 bases and J by 2 bases, leaving 11 bases between them. Germline V CDR1 and CDR2: SGDLS, YYNGEE. Here the CDR3 reads CASSVGGSLNTEAFF. The DNA for the CDR3 is TGTGCCAGCAGCGTAGGTGGATCCCTAAACACTGAAGCTTTCTTT. The entire variable domain, with the rest obtained from reference TRBV9 and TRBJ1-1, is as follows: DSGVTQTPKHLITATGQRVTLRCSPRSGDLSVYWYQQSLDQGLQFLIQYYNGEERAKGNILERFSAQQFPDLHSELNLSSLELGDSALYFCASSVGGSLNTEAFFGQGTRLTVV.

V and J are TRBV27 and TRBJ2-7; no reliable D call. The CDR3 extends over 13 amino acids. Trimming cost V 5 bases and J 3 bases, with 11 bases left between them. CDR1 and CDR2 (germline): MNHEY, SMNVEV (reference sequence). In nucleotides, the CDR3 is TGTGCCAGCAGTCCCCGGGCGGTCTACGAGCAGTACTTC. Amino acid sequence: CASSPRAVYEQYF.

The rearrangement links TRBV11-2 to TRBJ2-3, with 7 bases fitting TRBD1. Unmatched junction bases numbered 13, after V lost 5 bases and J lost 5 bases. The CDR3 extends over 16 amino acids. CDR1 and CDR2 from the germline V gene are SGHAT and FQNNGV. CDR3 protein: CASSLFPTGAGDTQYF. The CDR3 bases are TGTGCCAGCAGCCTGTTTCCCACAGGGGCTGGAGATACGCAGTATTTT.

The chain joins TRBV6-6 to TRBJ2-2; D possibly corresponds to TRBD2 (5 bases). This CDR3 contains 14 residues. V lost 6 bases and J lost 4, with 12 bases in between. Germline values: CDR1 MNHNY, CDR2 SVGAGI (reference sequence). CDR3 sequence reads: CASSPGLGTGELFF. CDR3 bases: TGTGCCAGCAGCCCAGGACTGGGCACCGGGGAGCTGTTTTTT.

Points on this clone: At the DNA level, this CDR3 is encoded by other sequences in the same sample as well. This sequence joins TRBV10-3 and TRBJ2-3, with TRBD2 matching over 9 bases. V gave up 3 bases and J gave up 1 base; unmatched junction bases: 11. The germline V gene encodes CDR1 ENHRY and CDR2 SYGVKD. The CDR3 has 18 residues. CDR3 coding DNA: TGTGCCATCAGTGAATTAGCGGGGGATACTGACGGCACAGATACGCAGTATTTT. This encodes CAISELAGDTDGTDTQYF.

The V and J genes are TRBV19 and TRBJ1-5; 7 nucleotides match TRBD1. V shed 7 bases and J 3 bases; nucleotides not matched to a gene: 9. Looked up from germline, CDR1 is LNHDA and CDR2 is SQIVND (reference sequence). CDR3 length: 15 residues. The CDR3 coding sequence is TGTGCCAGTACTTCTTCGGGACAGACCAATCAGCCCCAGCATTTT. Translating gives CASTSSGQTNQPQHF.

The chain recombines TRBV2 with TRBJ2-7, with D tentatively TRBD1 (6 bases). Trimming stripped 0 bases from V and 4 bases from J, with 16 bases between. CDR3 length equals 16 residues. Germline V CDR1 and CDR2: SNHLY, FYNNEI. CDR3 DNA sequence: TGTGCCAGCAGTGAAGCCCCAGGGGCTCTTATTTACGAGCAGTACTTC. Translation: CASSEAPGALIYEQYF.

The chain uses TRBV7-9 and TRBJ2-3; weak D call: TRBD2 (7 bases). This CDR3 region has 17 residues. Trimming shortened V by 1 base and J by 5 bases, and 19 bases separated the two germline ends. The germline CDR1 and CDR2 sequences are SEHNR and FQNEAQ (reference sequence). The CDR3 is CASSLGEGGGVEDTQYF. The DNA for the CDR3 is TGTGCCAGCAGCTTAGGAGAGGGGGGGGGCGTGGAAGATACGCAGTATTTT.

The chain combines TRBV18 with TRBJ1-4; D is unclear. CDR3 length: 16 amino acids. CDR1 and CDR2 from the germline V gene are KGHSH and LQKENI. Deletions cut 3 bases from V and 2 bases from J, with 13 bases between. The CDR3 DNA reads TGTGCCAGCTCACCCCTGGGAAAAGGGACTAATGAAAAACTGTTTTTT. Protein product: CASSPLGKGTNEKLFF.

CDR3 nucleotide sequence: TGCAGCGCTTCGGTGGCGCAGACCCAGTACTTC. Its protein is CSASVAQTQYF. The chain joins TRBV29-1 to TRBJ2-5, with no clear D. Germline CDR1 reads SQVTM; CDR2 reads ANQGSEA. The CDR3 runs to 11 residues. Trimming shortened V by 7 bases and J by 6 bases, and 12 bases separated the two germline ends.

V is TRBV19 and J is TRBJ1-1, with D unresolved. Per the germline V gene, CDR1 is LNHDA and CDR2 is SQIVND (reference sequence). Deletions cut 6 bases from V and 3 bases from J, with 17 bases between. This CDR3 is 15 amino acids long. The CDR3 DNA is TGTGCCAGTAGACCCACCGCGCAGGTGGACACTGAAGCTTTCTTT. It encodes CASRPTAQVDTEAFF.

This chain connects TRBV7-2 to TRBJ1-5; D might be TRBD1 (6 bases). The V gene's germline CDR1 is SGHTA and CDR2 FQGNSA. Trimming removed 3 bases from V and 2 bases from J, with 11 bases in between. The CDR3 has 15 amino acids. The CDR3 sequence: CASSFMDSGNQPQHF. In DNA form, the CDR3 reads TGTGCCAGCAGCTTTATGGACAGTGGCAATCAGCCCCAGCATTTT.

V usage is TRBV10-3 and J usage is TRBJ2-7; 8 bases align to TRBD2. Per germline, CDR1 ENHRY and CDR2 SYGVKD. Trimming cost V 3 bases and J 6 bases; bases outside gene matches: 7. The CDR3 consists of 14 residues. This CDR3 is CAISDLHGRAEQYF. DNA for the CDR3: TGTGCCATCAGTGACCTCCACGGGAGGGCCGAGCAGTACTTC.

V usage is TRBV27 and J usage is TRBJ1-2, with TRBD1 identical over 10 bases. The CDR3 is 15 amino acids. CDR1 MNHEY and CDR2 SMNVEV come from the germline V gene (reference sequence). V lost 6 bases to trimming and J lost 0 bases; unmatched junction nucleotides: 4. The CDR3 spells CASRSGTGANYGYTF. The DNA for the CDR3 is TGTGCCAGCAGATCCGGGACAGGGGCTAACTATGGCTACACCTTC.

This chain's CDR3 is CSVGEQGRGYGYTF. The CDR3 DNA sequence: TGCAGCGTTGGAGAACAGGGTAGAGGGTATGGCTACACCTTC. The chain has TRBV29-1 and TRBJ1-2; D is possibly TRBD1 (6 bases). Germline CDR1 SQVTM, CDR2 ANQGSEA. Between the trimmed V and J ends, which lost 4 bases and 5 bases, there was a span of 17 bases. The CDR3 has 14 residues.

This clone has only one observation. V is TRBV19 and J is TRBJ1-1; 7 nucleotides agree with TRBD1. This CDR3 contains 15 residues. Germline CDR1 is LNHDA and CDR2 is SQIVND (reference sequence). With 4 bases clipped from V and 2 bases from J, the junction kept 7 bases outside the gene matches. The CDR3 sequence: CASSTRTGENTEAFF. DNA of the CDR3: TGTGCCAGTAGTACCAGGACAGGCGAAAACACTGAAGCTTTCTTT.

This CDR3 is CSADAYEQYF. The CDR3 bases are TGCAGTGCTGATGCCTACGAGCAGTACTTC. The chain joins TRBV20-1 to TRBJ2-7, with unresolved D. CDR1 is DFQATT, CDR2 SNEGSKA, per germline (reference sequence). The length of the CDR3 is 10 residues. Trimming took off 5 bases at V and 2 bases at J, with 4 bases between the two ends.

This chain uses TRBV18 with TRBJ2-7; D unclear. V was trimmed by 2 bases and J by 7 bases, leaving 12 bases between them. CDR1 and CDR2 (germline): KGHSH, LQKENI. This CDR3 region has 13 residues. CDR3 DNA: TGTGCCAGCTCACCATCGACACCCCAGGAGCAGTACTTC. This encodes CASSPSTPQEQYF. Looking up the rest from reference TRBV18 and TRBJ2-7 gives the full variable domain: NAGVMQNPRHLVRRRGQEARLRCSPMKGHSHVYWYRQLPEEGLKFMVYLQKENIIDESGMPKERFSAEFPKEGPSILRIQQVVRGDSAAYFCASSPSTPQEQYFGPGTRLTVT.

The chain has TRBV30 and TRBJ1-2; TRBD1 is a possible D gene (6 bases). This CDR3 spans 12 amino acids. The V gene lost 5 bases and the J gene lost 8 bases, with 15 bases spanning the gap. Germline-derived CDR1 and CDR2 are GTSNPN and SVGIG (reference sequence). The CDR3 sequence is CAWSTGANGYTF. The CDR3 region has the DNA TGTGCCTGGTCCACGGGGGCCAACGGCTACACCTTC.

CDR3 nucleotide sequence: TGTGCCAGCAGGCCCGATGACAGGGGTGGTCAGCCCCAGCATTTT. This translates into CASRPDDRGGQPQHF. V is TRBV6-5 and J is TRBJ1-5; 8 bases are a match to TRBD1. The CDR3 has 15 residues. Trimming removed 6 bases from V and 6 bases from J; junction bases left unmatched: 10. Germline loops: CDR1 MNHEY, CDR2 SVGAGI.

CDR3 nucleotides: TGTGCCAGCAGTGTGTCTAGCGGGAAGGTGGGCACAGATACGCAGTATTTT. Amino acids: CASSVSSGKVGTDTQYF. The V call is TRBV6-1, the J call TRBJ2-3; 9 bases are a match to TRBD2. Germline V gene lookup returns CDR1 MNHNS and CDR2 SASEGT. V was pared by 4 bases and J by 1 base, with 9 bases of the junction left unmatched. The CDR3 runs 17 residues.

The chain carries TRBV20-1 and TRBJ2-7; the D is unclear. Trimming cost V 3 bases and J 2 bases, with 5 bases left between them. Germline CDR1 reads DFQATT; CDR2 reads SNEGSKA (reference sequence). CDR3 length: 11 residues. As DNA, the CDR3 is TGCAGTGCTAGCGTCACCTACGAGCAGTACTTC. As protein: CSASVTYEQYF.

V is TRBV18 and J is TRBJ2-1; D is unresolved. Germline CDR1 is KGHSH and CDR2 is LQKENI. The CDR3 spans 13 residues. V lost 2 bases, J lost 7 bases, and 9 bases lay in between. The CDR3 loop is CASSPSQANEQFF. The DNA for the CDR3 is TGTGCCAGCTCACCATCACAAGCGAATGAGCAGTTCTTC.

The chain carries TRBV9 and TRBJ1-5; 7 bases align to TRBD1. V lost 3 bases and J lost 0; bases outside the gene matches: 0. Germline loops: CDR1 SGDLS, CDR2 YYNGEE. The CDR3 contains 14 residues. The CDR3 nucleotides read TGTGCCAGCAGCGAGGGGGCTAGCAATCAGCCCCAGCATTTT. Encoded protein: CASSEGASNQPQHF.

V usage is TRBV6-5 and J usage is TRBJ1-1; D is undetermined. CDR3 length: 14 amino acids. V was clipped by 2 bases and J by 5 bases, with 12 bases between them. Germline-derived CDR1 and CDR2 are MNHEY and SVGAGI. The CDR3 is CASSYGFPGTEAFF. The CDR3 coding sequence is TGTGCCAGCAGTTACGGTTTCCCGGGGACTGAAGCTTTCTTT.

The rearrangement links TRBV28 to TRBJ1-3; D possibly corresponds to TRBD1 (5 bases). V dropped 5 bases and J dropped 0 bases, with 14 bases sitting between them. Germline V gene lookup returns CDR1 MDHEN and CDR2 SYDVKM. The CDR3 has 16 amino acids. The CDR3 region is CASSPAGLGSGNTIYF. The CDR3 coding sequence is TGTGCCAGCAGTCCCGCGGGGCTAGGCTCTGGAAACACCATATATTTT.